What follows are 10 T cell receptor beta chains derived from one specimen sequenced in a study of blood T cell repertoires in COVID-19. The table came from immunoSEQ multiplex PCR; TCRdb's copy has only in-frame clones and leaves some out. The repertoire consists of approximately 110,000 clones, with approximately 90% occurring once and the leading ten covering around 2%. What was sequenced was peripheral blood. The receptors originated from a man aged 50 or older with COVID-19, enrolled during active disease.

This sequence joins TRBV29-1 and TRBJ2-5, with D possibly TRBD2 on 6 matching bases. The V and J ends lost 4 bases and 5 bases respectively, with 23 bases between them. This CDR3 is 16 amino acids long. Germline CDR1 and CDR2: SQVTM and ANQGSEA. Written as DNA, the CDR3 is TGCAGCGTTGGCCGGGGCTCGGGAGTGGGGTGGGAGACCCAGTACTTC. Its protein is CSVGRGSGVGWETQYF.

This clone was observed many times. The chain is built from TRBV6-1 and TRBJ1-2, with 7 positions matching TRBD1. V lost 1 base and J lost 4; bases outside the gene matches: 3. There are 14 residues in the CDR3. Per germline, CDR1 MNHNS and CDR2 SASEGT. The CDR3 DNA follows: TGTGCCAGCAGTGAAGGGACAGGTGGCTATGGCTACACCTTC. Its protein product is CASSEGTGGYGYTF.

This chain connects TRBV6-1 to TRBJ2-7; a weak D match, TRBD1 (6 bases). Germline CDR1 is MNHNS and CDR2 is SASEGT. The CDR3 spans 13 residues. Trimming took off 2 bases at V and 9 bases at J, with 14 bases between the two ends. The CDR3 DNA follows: TGTGCCAGCAGTGAAAATTGGGCAGGGGCGCAGTACTTC. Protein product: CASSENWAGAQYF.

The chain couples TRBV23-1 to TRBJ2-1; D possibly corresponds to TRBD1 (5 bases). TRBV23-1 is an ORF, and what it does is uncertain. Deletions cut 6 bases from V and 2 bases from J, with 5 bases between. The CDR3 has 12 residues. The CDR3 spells CASSRAYNEQFF. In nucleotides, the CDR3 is TGCGCCAGCAGCAGGGCCTACAATGAGCAGTTCTTC.

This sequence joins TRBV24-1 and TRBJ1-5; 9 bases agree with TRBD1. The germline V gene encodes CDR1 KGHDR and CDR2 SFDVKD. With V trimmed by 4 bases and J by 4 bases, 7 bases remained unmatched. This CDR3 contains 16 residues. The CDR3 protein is CATSEATGTGNQPQHF. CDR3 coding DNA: TGTGCCACCAGTGAGGCTACTGGGACAGGGAATCAGCCCCAGCATTTT.

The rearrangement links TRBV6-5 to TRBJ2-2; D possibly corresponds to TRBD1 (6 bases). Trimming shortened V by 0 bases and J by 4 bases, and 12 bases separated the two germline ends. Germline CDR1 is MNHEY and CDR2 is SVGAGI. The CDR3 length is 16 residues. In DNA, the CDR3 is TGTGCCAGCAGTTACTCGCGCAGGGGTCCCACCGGGGAGCTGTTTTTT. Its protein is CASSYSRRGPTGELFF.

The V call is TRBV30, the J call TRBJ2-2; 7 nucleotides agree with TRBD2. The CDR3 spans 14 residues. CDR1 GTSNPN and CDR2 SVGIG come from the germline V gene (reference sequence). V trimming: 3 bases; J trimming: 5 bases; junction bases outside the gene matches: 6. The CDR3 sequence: CAWSAGEGTGELFF. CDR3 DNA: TGTGCCTGGAGCGCGGGGGAGGGTACCGGGGAGCTGTTTTTT.

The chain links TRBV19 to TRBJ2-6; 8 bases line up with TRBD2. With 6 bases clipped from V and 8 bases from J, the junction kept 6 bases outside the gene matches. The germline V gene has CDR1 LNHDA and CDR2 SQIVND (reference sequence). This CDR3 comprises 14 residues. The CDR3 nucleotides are TGTGCCAGTAGCCCGGGAGGGAAACCCAACGTCCTGACTTTC. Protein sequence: CASSPGGKPNVLTF.

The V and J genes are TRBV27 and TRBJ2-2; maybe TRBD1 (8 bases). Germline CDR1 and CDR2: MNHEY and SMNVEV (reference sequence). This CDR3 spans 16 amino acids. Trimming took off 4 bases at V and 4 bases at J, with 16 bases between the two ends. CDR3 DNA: TGTGCCAGCAGTTCCTCAACAGGGGGGGTCACCGGGGAGCTGTTTTTT. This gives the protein CASSSSTGGVTGELFF.

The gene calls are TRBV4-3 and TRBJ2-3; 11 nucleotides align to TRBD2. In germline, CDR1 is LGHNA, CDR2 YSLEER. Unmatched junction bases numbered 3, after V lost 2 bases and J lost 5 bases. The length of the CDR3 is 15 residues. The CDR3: CASSQTGTSGDTQYF. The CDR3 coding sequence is TGCGCCAGCAGCCAAACGGGGACTAGCGGAGATACGCAGTATTTT.